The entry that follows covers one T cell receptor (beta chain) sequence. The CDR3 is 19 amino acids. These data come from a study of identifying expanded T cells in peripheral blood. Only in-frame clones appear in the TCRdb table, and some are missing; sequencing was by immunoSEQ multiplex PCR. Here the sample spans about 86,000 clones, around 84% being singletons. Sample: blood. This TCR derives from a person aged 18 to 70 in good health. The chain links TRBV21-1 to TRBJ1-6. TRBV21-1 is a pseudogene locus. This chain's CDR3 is CASSKAPLKAQGEHSPLHF. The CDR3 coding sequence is TGTGCCAGCAGCAAAGCGCCCCTTAAGGCACAAGGGGAGCATTCACCCCTCCACTTT.